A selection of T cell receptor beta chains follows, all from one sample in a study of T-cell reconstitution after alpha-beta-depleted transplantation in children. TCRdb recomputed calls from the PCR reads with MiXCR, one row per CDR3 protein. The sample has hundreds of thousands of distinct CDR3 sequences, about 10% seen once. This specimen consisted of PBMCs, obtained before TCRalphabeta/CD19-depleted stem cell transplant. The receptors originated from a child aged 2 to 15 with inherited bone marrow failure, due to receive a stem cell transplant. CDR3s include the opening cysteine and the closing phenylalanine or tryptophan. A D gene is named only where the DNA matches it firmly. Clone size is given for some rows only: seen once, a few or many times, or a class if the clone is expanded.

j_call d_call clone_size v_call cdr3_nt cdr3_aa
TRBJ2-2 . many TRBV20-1 TGCAGTGCTAGAGGCGGACTACCAAACACCGGGGAGCTGTTTTTT CSARGGLPNTGELFF
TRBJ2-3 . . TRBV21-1 TGTGCCAGCAGCATCTCCGGGACAGAGAGCACAGATACGCAGTATTTT CASSISGTESTDTQYF
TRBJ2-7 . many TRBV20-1 TGCAGTGCTAGGACTAGCTCCTACGAGCAGTACTTC CSARTSSYEQYF
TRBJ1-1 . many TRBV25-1 TGTGCCAGCGCACTAACGACTGAAGCTTTCTTT CASALTTEAFF
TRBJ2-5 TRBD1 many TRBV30 TGTGCCTGGAACAGGGGCCTTAAAGAGACCCAGTACTTC CAWNRGLKETQYF
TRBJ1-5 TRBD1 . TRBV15 TGTGCCACCAGCAGGACAGGGAGGAATCAGCCCCAGCATTTT CATSRTGRNQPQHF
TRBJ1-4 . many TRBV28 TGTGCCAGCAGTTTAGGGACTGACCCAACTAATGAAAAACTGTTTTTT CASSLGTDPTNEKLFF
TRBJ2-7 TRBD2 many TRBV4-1 TGCGCCAGCAGCCAAGAGGCGACTAGCACTTACCACGAGCAGTACTTC CASSQEATSTYHEQYF
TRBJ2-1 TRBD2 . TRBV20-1 TGCAGTGCCCTCACCCCAACTAGCGGGGGATACAATGAGCAGTTCTTC CSALTPTSGGYNEQFF
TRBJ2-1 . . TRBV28 TGTGCCAGCAGTTTACCCCCAGGTAGCTACAATGAGCAGTTCTTC CASSLPPGSYNEQFF
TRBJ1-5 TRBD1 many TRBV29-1 TGCAGCGTTGAAACGGAGGACAGGGTATATTTT CSVETEDRVYF
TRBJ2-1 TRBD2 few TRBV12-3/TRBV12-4 TGTGCCAGCAGTCCCTCGGGACTAGCGGGAGAGGGCAATGAGCAGTTCTTC CASSPSGLAGEGNEQFF
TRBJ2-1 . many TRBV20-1 TGCAGTGCCAACCGGGACAACGACAATGAGCAGTTCTTC CSANRDNDNEQFF
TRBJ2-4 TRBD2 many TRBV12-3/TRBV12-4 TGTGCCAGCAGGGCTAGCGGGAGGGACATTCAGTACTTC CASRASGRDIQYF
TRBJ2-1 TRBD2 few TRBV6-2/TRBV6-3 TGTGCCAGCAGTTACCGACGACTAGCGCACAGCTCCTACAATGAGCAGTTCTTC CASSYRRLAHSSYNEQFF